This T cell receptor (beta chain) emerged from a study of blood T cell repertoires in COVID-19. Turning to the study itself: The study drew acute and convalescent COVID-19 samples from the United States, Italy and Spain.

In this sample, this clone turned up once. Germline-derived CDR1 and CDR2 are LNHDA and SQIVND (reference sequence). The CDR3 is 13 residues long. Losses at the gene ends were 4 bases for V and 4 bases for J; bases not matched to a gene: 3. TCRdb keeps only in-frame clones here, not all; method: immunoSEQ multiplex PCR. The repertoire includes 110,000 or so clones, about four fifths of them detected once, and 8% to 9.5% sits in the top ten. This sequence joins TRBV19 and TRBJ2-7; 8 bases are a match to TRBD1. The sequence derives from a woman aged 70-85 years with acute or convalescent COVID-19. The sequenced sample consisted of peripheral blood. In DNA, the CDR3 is TGTGCCAGTAGTACGGGACAGGTTTACGAGCAGTACTTC. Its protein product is CASSTGQVYEQYF.